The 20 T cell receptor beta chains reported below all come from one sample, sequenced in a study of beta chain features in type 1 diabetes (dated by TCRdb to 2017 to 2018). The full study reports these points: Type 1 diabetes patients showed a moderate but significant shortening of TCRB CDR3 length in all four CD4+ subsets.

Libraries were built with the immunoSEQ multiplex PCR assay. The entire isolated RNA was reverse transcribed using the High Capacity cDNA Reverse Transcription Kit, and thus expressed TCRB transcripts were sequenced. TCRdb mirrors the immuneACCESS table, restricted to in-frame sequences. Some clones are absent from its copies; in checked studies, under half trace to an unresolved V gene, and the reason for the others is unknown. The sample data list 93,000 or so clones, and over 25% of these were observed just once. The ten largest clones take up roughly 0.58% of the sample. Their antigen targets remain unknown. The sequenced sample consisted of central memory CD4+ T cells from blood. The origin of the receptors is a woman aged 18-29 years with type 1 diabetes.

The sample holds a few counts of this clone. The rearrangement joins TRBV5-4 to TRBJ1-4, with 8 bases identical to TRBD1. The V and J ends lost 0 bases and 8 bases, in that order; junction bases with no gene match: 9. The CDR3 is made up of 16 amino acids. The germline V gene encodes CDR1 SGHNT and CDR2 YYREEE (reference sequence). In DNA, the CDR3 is TGTGCCAGCAGCTTGGCCCCAGGACAGGGTGGGGAAAAACTGTTTTTT. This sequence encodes CASSLAPGQGGEKLFF. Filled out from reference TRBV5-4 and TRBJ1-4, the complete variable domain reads ETGVTQSPTHLIKTRGQQVTLRCSSQSGHNTVSWYQQALGQGPQFIFQYYREEENGRGNFPPRFSGLQFPNYSSELNVNALELDDSALYLCASSLAPGQGGEKLFFGSGTQLSVL.

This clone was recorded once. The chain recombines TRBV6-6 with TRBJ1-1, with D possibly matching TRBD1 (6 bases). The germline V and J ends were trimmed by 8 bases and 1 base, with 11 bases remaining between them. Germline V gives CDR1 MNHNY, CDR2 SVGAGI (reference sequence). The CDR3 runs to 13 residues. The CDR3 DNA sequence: TGTGCCAGCGGCAGGACAGAGAACACTGAAGCTTTCTTT. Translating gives CASGRTENTEAFF.

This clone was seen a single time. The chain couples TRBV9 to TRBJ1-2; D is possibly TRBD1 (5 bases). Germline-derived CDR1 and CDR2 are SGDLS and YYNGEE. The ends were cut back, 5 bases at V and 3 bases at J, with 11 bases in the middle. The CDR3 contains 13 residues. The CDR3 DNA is TGTGCCAGCAGGGGGGGGTCCTACTATGGCTACACCTTC. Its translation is CASRGGSYYGYTF. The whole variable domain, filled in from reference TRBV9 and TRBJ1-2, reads DSGVTQTPKHLITATGQRVTLRCSPRSGDLSVYWYQQSLDQGLQFLIQYYNGEERAKGNILERFSAQQFPDLHSELNLSSLELGDSALYFCASRGGSYYGYTFGSGTRLTVV.

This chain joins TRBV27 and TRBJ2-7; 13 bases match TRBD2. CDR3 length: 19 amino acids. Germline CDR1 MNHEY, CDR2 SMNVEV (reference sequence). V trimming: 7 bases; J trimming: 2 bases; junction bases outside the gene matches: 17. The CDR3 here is CASTSRSQGLAGRAYEQYF. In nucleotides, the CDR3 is TGTGCCAGCACCTCTCGAAGCCAGGGACTAGCGGGAAGAGCCTACGAGCAGTACTTC.

The CDR3 region is CSVEEGSGNTIYF. CDR3 DNA: TGCAGCGTTGAGGAGGGATCTGGAAACACCATATATTTT. The gene calls are TRBV29-1 and TRBJ1-3; D gene uncertain. The germline CDR1 and CDR2 sequences are SQVTM and ANQGSEA. The CDR3 totals 13 residues. Trimming cost V 3 bases and J 1 base, with 7 bases left between them.

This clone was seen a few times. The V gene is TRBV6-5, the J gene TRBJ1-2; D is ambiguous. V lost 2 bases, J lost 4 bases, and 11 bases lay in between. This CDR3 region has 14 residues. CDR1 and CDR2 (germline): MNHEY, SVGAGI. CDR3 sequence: CASSYLAGGYGYTF. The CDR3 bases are TGTGCCAGCAGTTACCTTGCGGGTGGCTATGGCTACACCTTC.

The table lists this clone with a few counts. CDR3 sequence (DNA): TGTGCCAGCTCACCCACGGGACAGCACTATGGCTACACCTTC. Translating gives CASSPTGQHYGYTF. The rearrangement uses TRBV18 and TRBJ1-2; 7 positions agree with TRBD1. CDR3 length: 14 residues. The V gene end was trimmed by 3 bases and the J gene end by 3 bases; junction bases not matched to a gene: 4. CDR1 is KGHSH, CDR2 LQKENI, per germline.

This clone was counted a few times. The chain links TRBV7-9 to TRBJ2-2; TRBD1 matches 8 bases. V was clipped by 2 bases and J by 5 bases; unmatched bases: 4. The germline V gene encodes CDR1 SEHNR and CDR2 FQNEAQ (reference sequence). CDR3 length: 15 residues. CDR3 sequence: CASSLLTGATGELFF. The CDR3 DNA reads TGTGCCAGCAGCTTATTGACAGGGGCGACCGGGGAGCTGTTTTTT. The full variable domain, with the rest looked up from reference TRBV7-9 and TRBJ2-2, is DTGVSQNPRHKITKRGQNVTFRCDPISEHNRLYWYRQTLGQGPEFLTYFQNEAQLEKSRLLSDRFSAERPKGSFSTLEIQRTEQGDSAMYLCASSLLTGATGELFFGEGSRLTVL.

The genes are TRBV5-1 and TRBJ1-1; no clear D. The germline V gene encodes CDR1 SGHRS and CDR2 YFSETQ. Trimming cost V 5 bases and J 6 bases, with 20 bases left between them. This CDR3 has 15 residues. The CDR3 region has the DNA TGCGCCAGCAGGGATCCCGGGATGACCCGAGCTGAAGCTTTCTTT. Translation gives CASRDPGMTRAEAFF.

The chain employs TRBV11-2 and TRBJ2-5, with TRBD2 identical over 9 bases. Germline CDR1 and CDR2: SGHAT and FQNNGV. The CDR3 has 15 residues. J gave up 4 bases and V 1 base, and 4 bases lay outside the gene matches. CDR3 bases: TGTGCCAGCAGCTTAGGGGGACTAGCCCGAGAGACCCAGTACTTC. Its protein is CASSLGGLARETQYF.

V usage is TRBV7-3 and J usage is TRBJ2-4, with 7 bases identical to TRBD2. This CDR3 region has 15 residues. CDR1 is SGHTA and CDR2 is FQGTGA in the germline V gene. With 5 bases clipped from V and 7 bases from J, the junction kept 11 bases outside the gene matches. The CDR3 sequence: CASSQNGGSSNIQYF. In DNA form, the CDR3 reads TGTGCCAGCAGCCAAAACGGCGGGAGTTCCAACATTCAGTACTTC.

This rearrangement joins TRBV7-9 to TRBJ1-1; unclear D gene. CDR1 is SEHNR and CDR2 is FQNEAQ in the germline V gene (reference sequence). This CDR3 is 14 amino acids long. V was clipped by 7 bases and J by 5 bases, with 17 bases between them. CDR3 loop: CASTEGIRETEAFF. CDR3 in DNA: TGTGCCAGCACGGAGGGAATTCGGGAGACTGAAGCTTTCTTT.

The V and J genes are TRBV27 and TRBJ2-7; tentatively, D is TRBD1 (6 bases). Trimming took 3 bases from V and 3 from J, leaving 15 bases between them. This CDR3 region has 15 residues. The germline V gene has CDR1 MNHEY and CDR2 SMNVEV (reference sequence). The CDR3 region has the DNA TGTGCCAGCAGTTTGGCCAGGGGAAGGAACTACGAGCAGTACTTC. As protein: CASSLARGRNYEQYF.

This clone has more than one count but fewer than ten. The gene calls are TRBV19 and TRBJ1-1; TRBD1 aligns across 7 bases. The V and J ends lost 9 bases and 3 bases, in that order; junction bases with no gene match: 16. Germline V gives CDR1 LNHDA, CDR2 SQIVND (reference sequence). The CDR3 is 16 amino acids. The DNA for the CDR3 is TGTGCCAGCTCGCCGGGACAGTTCCGTGAGTACACTGAAGCTTTCTTT. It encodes CASSPGQFREYTEAFF.

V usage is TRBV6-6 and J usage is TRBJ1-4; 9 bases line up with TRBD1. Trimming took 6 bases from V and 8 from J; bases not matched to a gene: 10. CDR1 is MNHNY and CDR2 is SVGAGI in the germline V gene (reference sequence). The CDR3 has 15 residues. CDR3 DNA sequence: TGTGCCAGCAGACTAGACAGGGGGAGCGGGGAAAAACTGTTTTTT. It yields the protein CASRLDRGSGEKLFF.

The CDR3 sequence is CASSLDRGTGDSETQYF. CDR3 nucleotides: TGTGCCAGCAGCTTAGATCGTGGGACAGGGGATTCAGAGACCCAGTACTTC. V usage is TRBV11-2 and J usage is TRBJ2-5; TRBD1 agrees at 10 bases. With V trimmed by 0 bases and J by 4 bases, 8 bases remained unmatched. The CDR3 sequence is 17 residues long. Germline V CDR1 and CDR2: SGHAT, FQNNGV.

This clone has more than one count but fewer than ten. CDR3 protein: CASSLGEGIEPQHF. DNA for the CDR3: TGCGCCAGCAGCTTGGGGGAGGGTATCGAGCCCCAGCATTTT. The V and J genes are TRBV5-1 and TRBJ1-5, with D hard to call. This CDR3 comprises 14 residues. Germline V gives CDR1 SGHRS, CDR2 YFSETQ. The V end was cut by 0 bases, the J end by 8 bases, with 12 bases between.

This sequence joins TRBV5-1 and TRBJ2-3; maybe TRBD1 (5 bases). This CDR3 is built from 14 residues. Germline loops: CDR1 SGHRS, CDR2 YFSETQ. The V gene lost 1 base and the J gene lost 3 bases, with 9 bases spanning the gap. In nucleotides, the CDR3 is TGCGCCAGCAGCTTGCTGCCAGGGACAGATACGCAGTATTTT. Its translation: CASSLLPGTDTQYF. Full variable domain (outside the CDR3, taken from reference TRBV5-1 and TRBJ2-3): KAGVTQTPRYLIKTRGQQVTLSCSPISGHRSVSWYQQTPGQGLQFLFEYFSETQRNKGNFPGRFSGRQFSNSRSEMNVSTLELGDSALYLCASSLLPGTDTQYFGPGTRLTVL.

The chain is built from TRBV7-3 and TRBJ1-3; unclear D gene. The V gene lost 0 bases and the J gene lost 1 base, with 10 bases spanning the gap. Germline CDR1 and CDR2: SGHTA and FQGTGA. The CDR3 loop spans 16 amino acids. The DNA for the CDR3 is TGTGCCAGCAGCTTAACAGGGTCGGGGTCTGGAAACACCATATATTTT. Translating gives CASSLTGSGSGNTIYF.

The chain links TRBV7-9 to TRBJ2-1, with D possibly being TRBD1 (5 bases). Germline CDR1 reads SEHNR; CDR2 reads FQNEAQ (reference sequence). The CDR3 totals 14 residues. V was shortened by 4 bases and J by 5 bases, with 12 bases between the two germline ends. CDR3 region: CASSSDRLNNEQFF. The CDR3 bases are TGTGCCAGCAGCTCCGACAGACTTAACAATGAGCAGTTCTTC.